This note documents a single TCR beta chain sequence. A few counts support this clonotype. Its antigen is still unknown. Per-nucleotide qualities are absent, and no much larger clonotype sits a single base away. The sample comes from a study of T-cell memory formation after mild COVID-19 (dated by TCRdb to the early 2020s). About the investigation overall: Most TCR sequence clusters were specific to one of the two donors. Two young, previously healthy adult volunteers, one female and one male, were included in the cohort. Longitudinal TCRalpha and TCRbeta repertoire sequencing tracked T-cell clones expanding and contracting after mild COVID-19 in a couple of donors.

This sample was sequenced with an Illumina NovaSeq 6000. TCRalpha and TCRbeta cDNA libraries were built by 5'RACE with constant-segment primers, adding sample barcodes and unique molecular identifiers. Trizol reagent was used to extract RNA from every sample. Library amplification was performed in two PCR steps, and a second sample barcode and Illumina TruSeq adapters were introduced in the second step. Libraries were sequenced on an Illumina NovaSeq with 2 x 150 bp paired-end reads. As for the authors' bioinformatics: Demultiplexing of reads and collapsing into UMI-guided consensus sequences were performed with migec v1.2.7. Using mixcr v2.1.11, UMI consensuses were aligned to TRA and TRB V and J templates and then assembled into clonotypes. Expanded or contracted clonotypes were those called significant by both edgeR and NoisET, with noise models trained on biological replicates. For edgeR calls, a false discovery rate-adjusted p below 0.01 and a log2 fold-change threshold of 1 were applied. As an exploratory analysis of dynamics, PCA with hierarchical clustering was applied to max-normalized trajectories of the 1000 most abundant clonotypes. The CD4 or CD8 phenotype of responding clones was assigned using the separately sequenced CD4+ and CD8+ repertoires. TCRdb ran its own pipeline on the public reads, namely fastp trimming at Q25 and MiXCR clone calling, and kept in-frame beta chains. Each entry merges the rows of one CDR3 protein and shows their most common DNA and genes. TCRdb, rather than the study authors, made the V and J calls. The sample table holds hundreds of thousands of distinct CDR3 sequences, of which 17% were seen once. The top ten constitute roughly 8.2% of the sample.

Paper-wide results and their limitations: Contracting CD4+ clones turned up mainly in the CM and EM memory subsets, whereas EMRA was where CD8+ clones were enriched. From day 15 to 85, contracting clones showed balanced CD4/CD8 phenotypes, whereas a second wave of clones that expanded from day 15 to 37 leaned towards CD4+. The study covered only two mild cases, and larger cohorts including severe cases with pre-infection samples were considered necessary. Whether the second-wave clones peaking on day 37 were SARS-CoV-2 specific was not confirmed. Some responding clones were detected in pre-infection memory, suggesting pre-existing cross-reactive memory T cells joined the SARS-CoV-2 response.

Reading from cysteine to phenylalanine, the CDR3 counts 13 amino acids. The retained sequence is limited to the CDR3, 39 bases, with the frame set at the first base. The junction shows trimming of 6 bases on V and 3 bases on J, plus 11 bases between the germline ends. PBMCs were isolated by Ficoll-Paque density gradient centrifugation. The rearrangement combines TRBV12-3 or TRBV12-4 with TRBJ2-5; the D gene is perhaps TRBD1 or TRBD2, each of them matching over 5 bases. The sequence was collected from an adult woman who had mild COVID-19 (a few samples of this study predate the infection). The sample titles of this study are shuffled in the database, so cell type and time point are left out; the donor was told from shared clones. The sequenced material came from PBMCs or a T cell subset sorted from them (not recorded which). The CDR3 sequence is CASRLGTEETQYF. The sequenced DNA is TGTGCCAGCAGACTCGGGACGGAAGAGACCCAGTACTTC.